This T cell receptor (beta chain) was found in a study of T cells in Graves' hyperthyroidism and ophthalmopathy (dated 2019 in TCRdb). Looking at the study overall: TCR V-J signatures able to tell the groups apart were searched for in a discovery cohort of around 95 patients, of whom fewer than 45 had Graves' ophthalmopathy and 55 to 60 had stable Graves' hyperthyroidism. For training and testing, the approximately 97 patients in the discovery cohort were randomly divided in a 7:3 ratio. The paper describes TCR Vbeta CDR3 sequencing of 135 peripheral blood samples, made up of about 40 ophthalmopathy patients, around 78 hyperthyroidism patients and 17 progressor patients. In addition, the study compared T-cell repertoires in thyroid tissue and in blood from roughly six Graves' hyperthyroidism patients. Following sampling, methimazole starting at 30 mg daily was given to hyperthyroidism patients, and high-dose intravenous methylprednisolone was given to ophthalmopathy patients. Prospective prediction of ophthalmopathy was tested in an independent validation cohort consisting of 18 hyperthyroidism patients and 15 or so patients who later progressed to ophthalmopathy. The paper's findings and limits, for the study overall: Most expanded thyroid clonotypes (frequency above 0.001) were also detected in blood, suggesting blood repertoires may reflect thyroid immune responses. In cross-validation, a model built on a 13 V-J signature told ophthalmopathy apart from stable hyperthyroidism with 85% to 90% sensitivity and roughly 83% specificity, and in testing the same model reached 80%/75%. No statistical method was used to fix the sample size in advance, and group allocation was not hidden from the investigators. In validation, progression to ophthalmopathy was predicted by the model with nearly 71% sensitivity and nearly 75% specificity, a median of roughly 6 months before onset.

About this clonotype: There is no known antigen for this receptor. No base quality values were provided; no much bigger clone lies one nucleotide off.

Exclusion was applied to patients with uncontrolled infections, other autoimmune diseases, pregnancy or lactation. Diagnoses were established on the basis of clinical symptoms, serum thyroxine and TRAb, thyroid ultrasound, and orbital computed tomography. Total RNA was extracted using Trizol reagent, and RNA quality was assessed on an Agilent 2100 Bioanalyzer. The germline V gene supplies CDR1 SGHDT and CDR2 YYEEEE. The CDR3 numbers 16 residues from cysteine through phenylalanine. Just CDR3 DNA is preserved here, 48 bases in frame from base 1. The junction shows trimming of 4 bases on V and 5 bases on J, and the gene matches do not reach 14 bases of it. Amplification of TCR beta CDR3 regions was carried out from RNA transcripts. The TCR CDR3 was subjected to a first round of RT-PCR using the HTBI primer set and the Qiagen OneStep RT-PCR kit. A second multiplex PCR round built the libraries, followed by size selection and purification. Paired-end sequencing of the libraries was performed with 100 bp reads on an Illumina HiSeq2000. As for how the authors treated the data: SOAPnuke was used to process the raw data, removing reads that contained adapters or uncalled bases, had a mean Phred below 15, or lacked an exact match to the constant primer or identifier. COPE v1.2.5 was used to merge high-quality paired reads, and clonotypes were defined as unique nucleotide sequences. Clonotypes were aligned to IMGT TRBV, TRBD and TRBJ reference segments using MiTCR v1.1. The analysis was restricted to V-J combinations with a frequency above 0.0001, which together covered just over 99% of the repertoires. The TCS score was defined as the ratio of F50 (clonal expansion) to E x V (chaos), calculated using BLOSUM62-based TCRdist between CDR3 peptides within each V-J. Welch's t-statistics and random forest reduced roughly 540 V-J features to roughly 13, which were used in a naive Bayes classifier (R e1071). Thyroid-blood repertoire similarity was quantified with the Morisita-Horn index. TCRdb handled the public reads itself, with Q25 trimming in fastp and clone calling in MiXCR, and kept productive beta chains. Records with the same CDR3 protein are collapsed into one entry carrying the most frequent genes and DNA. TCRdb's processing, not the authors' own work, is the source of the V and J calls. This sample has 450,000 to 700,000 distinct CDR3 sequences in its table, and under 60% of those were observed once. The ten largest clones add up to roughly 19% of the sample.

This clonotype was obtained from an adult woman with Graves' disease, either hyperthyroidism or ophthalmopathy (not recorded which). Sequences were obtained from peripheral blood or thyroid tissue (not recorded which). This receptor chain uses TRBV5-6 and TRBJ1-1, with TRBD1 identical over 7 junction bases. The nucleotide sequence is given as TGTGCCAGCAGCCCATACAGGGGAGTTGCGGGGACTGAAGCTTTCTTT. Translated, this gives CASSPYRGVAGTEAFF.